This T cell receptor (beta chain) was identified during a study of patients and donors after allogeneic stem cell transplantation. MiXCR, applied by TCRdb to the RT-PCR reads, yields one record per CDR3 protein. The sample contains 800,000 to 1,000,000 distinct CDR3 sequences, roughly 18% of which appear only once. This clonotype has only a few counts. This CDR3 spans 17 amino acids. The germline V and J ends were trimmed by 2 bases and 1 base, with 15 bases remaining between them. The V call is TRBV12-3 or TRBV12-4, the J call TRBJ1-3; no clear D gene. This clonotype was sampled from a human donor who was either an allogeneic HSCT recipient or a stem cell or donor lymphocyte infusion donor (not recorded which). It is not recorded whose cells these are; they may come from a transplant donor. Sequenced material: blood, either unsorted or a sorted T cell fraction (not recorded which). The CDR3 loop reads CASSLLPGRSSGNTIYF. In nucleotides, the CDR3 is TGTGCCAGCAGTTTACTCCCGGGCCGAAGTTCTGGAAACACCATATATTTT.